A selection of T cell receptor beta chains follows, all from one sample in a study of T cell responses to AZD1222 COVID-19 vaccine. Profiling relied on immunoSEQ multiplex PCR, and the TCRdb table lists in-frame clones only, not all of them. The sample consists of approximately 120,000 clones, 88% of them appearing once. The source was peripheral blood, collected on day 0 of AZD1222 vaccination. These receptors were obtained from an adult in good health. Each CDR3 is given with its conserved first and last residue. A D gene is named only where the DNA matches it firmly. Clone size is stated in some rows and not others, as once, few, many or a class when expanded.

cdr3_aa cdr3_nt j_call clone_size v_call d_call
CAWTTGLGSSGANVLTF TGTGCCTGGACAACAGGGCTCGGAAGCTCTGGGGCCAACGTCCTGACTTTC TRBJ2-6 - TRBV30 -
CASSIGQATYEQYF TGTGCCAGTAGTATTGGGCAGGCGACCTACGAGCAGTACTTC TRBJ2-7 - TRBV19 -
CASSLRSRQARDEQFF TGTGCCAGCAGCTTAAGGAGTCGGCAGGCCCGGGATGAGCAGTTCTTC TRBJ2-1 - TRBV7-2 -
CASSNKGKSNTEAFF TGTGCCAGCAGCAATAAGGGGAAATCGAACACTGAAGCTTTCTTT TRBJ1-1 - TRBV21-1 -
CASSTSPRTSGGPGWNEQFF TGTGCCAGCAGCACATCTCCGAGGACTAGCGGGGGGCCTGGGTGGAATGAGCAGTTCTTC TRBJ2-1 - TRBV7-6 TRBD2
CAIRDSSGNTIYF TGTGCCATCAGAGACAGCTCTGGAAACACCATATATTTT TRBJ1-3 many TRBV10-3 -
CASSSTGFGTQYF TGCGCCAGCAGCTCCACAGGGTTCGGTACGCAGTATTTT TRBJ2-3 - TRBV5-1 -
CASSLGQFNTEAFF TGTGCCAGCAGCTTAGGGCAGTTTAACACTGAAGCTTTCTTT TRBJ1-1 - TRBV7-2 -
CAWSLTARGRGVGYTF TGTGCCTGGAGCCTAACCGCCAGGGGGCGGGGAGTTGGCTACACCTTC TRBJ1-2 once TRBV30 TRBD1
CASSMVGGGSGYTF TGTGCCAGTAGTATGGTCGGCGGGGGTAGCGGCTACACCTTC TRBJ1-2 once TRBV19 -
CASSFDSSNQPQHF TGTGCCAGCAGTTTCGACAGTAGCAATCAGCCCCAGCATTTT TRBJ1-5 - TRBV27 -
CASSLGTVDNSPLHF TGCGCCAGCAGCTTAGGGACAGTCGATAATTCACCCCTCCACTTT TRBJ1-6 - TRBV5-1 TRBD1
CASSPPGLAGGEQFF TGTGCCAGCTCACCACCCGGACTAGCGGGGGGTGAGCAGTTCTTC TRBJ2-1 - TRBV18 TRBD2
CASSLARTGRDEKLFF TGCGCCAGCAGCTTGGCCAGGACAGGGCGGGATGAAAAACTGTTTTTT TRBJ1-4 - TRBV5-1 TRBD1
CAWRPRDRGRYNEQFF TGTGCCTGGAGACCACGGGACAGGGGGAGATACAATGAGCAGTTCTTC TRBJ2-1 - TRBV30 TRBD1
CASSLRANYGYTF TGTGCCAGCAGCTTAAGAGCTAACTATGGCTACACCTTC TRBJ1-2 few TRBV7-2 -
CASSLAVQGNTIYF TGTGCCAGCAGCTTAGCAGTCCAGGGAAACACCATATATTTT TRBJ1-3 - TRBV7-2 -
CASSKDSSTGGRAGANVLTF TGTGCCAGCAGCAAAGATTCCTCGACAGGGGGCAGGGCTGGGGCCAACGTCCTGACTTTC TRBJ2-6 - TRBV21-1 -
CASSNSTGKNYGYTF TGTGCCAGCAGTAACTCAACGGGGAAAAACTATGGCTACACCTTC TRBJ1-2 - TRBV7-8 -
CASSQDLGGWDYGYTF TGTGCCAGCAGCCAAGATCTAGGAGGGTGGGACTATGGCTACACCTTC TRBJ1-2 - TRBV3-1/TRBV3-2 -
CASSSYGTSGREESTDTQYF TGTGCCAGTAGTAGCTACGGGACTAGCGGGAGAGAGGAGAGCACAGATACGCAGTATTTT TRBJ2-3 - TRBV19 TRBD2
CASSHSTGPATEAFF TGTGCCAGCAGCCACAGCACAGGGCCCGCAACTGAAGCTTTCTTT TRBJ1-1 - TRBV6-5 -
CASTQTAGTEAFF TGTGCCAGTACCCAGACAGCCGGGACTGAAGCTTTCTTT TRBJ1-1 - TRBV19 -
CATSDYSGVSSYNSPLHF TGTGCCACCAGTGATTATTCAGGGGTATCCTCCTATAATTCACCCCTCCACTTT TRBJ1-6 few TRBV24-1 -
CASSLGGRWTEAFF TGTGCCAGCAGCTTGGGTGGGAGATGGACTGAAGCTTTCTTT TRBJ1-1 - TRBV5-6 -
CASSPPGPGVGYTF TGTGCCAGCAGCCCGCCTGGCCCTGGGGTAGGCTACACCTTC TRBJ1-2 once TRBV9 -
CSTGTGIKSGYTF TGCAGCACAGGGACAGGAATAAAGAGTGGCTACACCTTC TRBJ1-2 - TRBV29-1 TRBD1
CASSSLPTVTNSPLHF TGTGCCAGCAGTTCCCTCCCGACAGTCACTAATTCACCCCTCCACTTT TRBJ1-6 - TRBV27 -
CASSSPRGLGEKLFF TGTGCCAGCAGTTCTCCACGGGGGCTAGGTGAAAAACTGTTTTTT TRBJ1-4 - TRBV6-5 -
CASTVGPLNEQFF TGTGCCAGCACCGTGGGACCCCTGAATGAGCAGTTCTTC TRBJ2-1 - TRBV5-4 -
CASTTGQGGGYTF TGTGCCAGCACCACGGGACAGGGGGGTGGCTACACCTTC TRBJ1-2 - TRBV28 TRBD1
CASSSEGRGGDYGYTF TGTGCCAGCAGCAGTGAGGGACGTGGGGGAGACTATGGCTACACCTTC TRBJ1-2 - TRBV11-3 -
CSVEWGTGGGNTIYF TGCAGCGTTGAATGGGGGACAGGGGGCGGAAACACCATATATTTT TRBJ1-3 - TRBV29-1 TRBD1
CASSWGIGNTIYF TGTGCCAGCAGTTGGGGAATTGGAAACACCATATATTTT TRBJ1-3 - TRBV27 -
CASSQYGKLFF TGTGCCAGCAGCCAGTACGGCAAACTGTTTTTT TRBJ1-4 once TRBV14 -
CASSYSNSPLHF TGTGCCAGCAGTTACAGTAATTCACCCCTCCACTTT TRBJ1-6 - TRBV6-5 -
CATRALAREQFF TGTGCCACTAGGGCGCTAGCACGGGAGCAGTTCTTC TRBJ2-1 - TRBV10-3 -
CAVTGTGKLFF TGTGCCGTGACAGGGACCGGGAAGCTGTTTTTT TRBJ2-2 - TRBV19 TRBD1
CSASSGRYADTQYF TGCAGTGCTAGTAGCGGGAGGTACGCAGATACGCAGTATTTT TRBJ2-3 - TRBV20-1 TRBD2
CASSLVSEAFF TGTGCCAGCAGCTTGGTTTCTGAAGCTTTCTTT TRBJ1-1 - TRBV7-2 -
CASSGGGAGNTEAFF TGTGCCAGCAGCGGGGGTGGGGCCGGGAACACTGAAGCTTTCTTT TRBJ1-1 - TRBV9 -
CASSVEGTGSSGNTIYF TGTGCCAGCAGCGTAGAGGGGACAGGGAGCTCTGGAAACACCATATATTTT TRBJ1-3 - TRBV9 TRBD1
CASSLDGDYGYTF TGTGCCAGCAGCTTAGATGGGGACTATGGCTACACCTTC TRBJ1-2 - TRBV11-3 -
CASSLRGSANYGYTF TGTGCCAGCAGCTTGAGGGGTTCAGCTAACTATGGCTACACCTTC TRBJ1-2 once TRBV5-4 -
CASSQDLGWGEQYF TGCGCCAGCAGCCAAGATCTTGGGTGGGGCGAGCAGTACTTC TRBJ2-7 - TRBV4-3 -
CASSIKGTNYGYTF TGTGCCAGTAGTATTAAGGGTACTAACTATGGCTACACCTTC TRBJ1-2 - TRBV19 -
CASSAVVGTGPEAFF TGTGCCAGCAGCGCGGTGGTAGGGACTGGCCCTGAAGCTTTCTTT TRBJ1-1 - TRBV9 -